This TCR beta chain was sequenced during a study of T cells in women clearing cervical HPV infection. Overall study results and limits: CIN3+ cases had significantly higher TCR repertoire richness than controls, but evenness did not differ.

Concerning this clone itself: The target antigen is unknown. The read ends 3 residues shy of where the CDR3 ends; the end is completed using the germline J gene.

Generated by immunoSEQ multiplex PCR, the TCRdb table keeps only in-frame clones and is missing some. The repertoire shows some 30,000 clones; the top ten hold about 7.8%. Germline V lookup: CDR1 SGHRS, CDR2 YFSETQ. The CDR3 has 14 residues. The V end was cut by 4 bases, the J end by 4 bases, with 15 bases between. The receptor was isolated from a woman between 18 and 75 years old with a cervical HPV16 infection that either progressed to CIN3+ or cleared (not recorded which). Input material: blood buffy coat. The chain combines TRBV5-1 with TRBJ2-7, with D tentatively TRBD2 (5 bases). The CDR3 region is CASSVEYGDYEQYF. The sequenced CDR3 bases are TGCGCCAGCAGCGTGGAATACGGGGATTACGAG.